This TCR beta chain is from a study of monozygotic twins with inflammatory bowel disease. The CDR3 is 14 residues long. TCRdb derives one entry per CDR3 protein from the 5' RACE reads, leaving out DNA. The listing contains about 300,000 distinct CDR3 sequences. Sequences were obtained from blood. The origin of this receptor is a human donor with ulcerative colitis or Crohn's disease, or a healthy co-twin of an affected twin (not recorded which). The chain uses TRBV12-3 or TRBV12-4 and TRBJ2-1; the TCRdb call, TRBD2, lacks DNA for checking. This CDR3 is CASSRERVNNEQFF.